A few counts support the clone carrying this T cell receptor beta chain. The record originates from a study of blood T cell repertoires in COVID-19. Whole-study context: The study drew acute and convalescent COVID-19 samples from the United States, Italy and Spain. Sample material is recorded as cDNA or gDNA derived from T cells, B-cell-depleted T cells, or PBMCs.

V was cut by 2 bases and J by 1 base, with 8 bases left in between. The CDR3 has 15 residues. Germline CDR1 and CDR2: MNHNS and SASEGT. Using immunoSEQ multiplex PCR, the repertoire was profiled, and TCRdb retains in-frame clones only, with some absent. The sample records 300,000 to 450,000 clones, 85% being singletons. Sequenced material: peripheral blood. This receptor was obtained from a woman aged 18-30 years with acute or convalescent COVID-19. This chain connects TRBV6-1 to TRBJ2-2; perhaps TRBD1 as D (6 bases). The chain's CDR3 is CASSERGGNTGELFF. Written as DNA, the CDR3 is TGTGCCAGCAGTGAAAGAGGGGGGAACACCGGGGAGCTGTTTTTT.